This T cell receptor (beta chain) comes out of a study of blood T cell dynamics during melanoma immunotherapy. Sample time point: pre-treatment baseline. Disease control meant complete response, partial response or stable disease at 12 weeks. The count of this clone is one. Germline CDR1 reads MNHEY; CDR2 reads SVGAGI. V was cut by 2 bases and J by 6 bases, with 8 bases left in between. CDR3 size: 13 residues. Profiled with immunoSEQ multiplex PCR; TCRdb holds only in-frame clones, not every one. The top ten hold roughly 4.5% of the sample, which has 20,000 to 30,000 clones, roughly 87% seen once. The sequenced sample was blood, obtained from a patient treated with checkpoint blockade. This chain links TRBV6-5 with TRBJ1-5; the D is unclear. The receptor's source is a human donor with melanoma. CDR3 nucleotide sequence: TGTGCCAGCAGTTACGGCGAGGGTCAGCCCCAGCATTTT. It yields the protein CASSYGEGQPQHF.